The sequence of this TCR beta chain was determined in a study of shared clonotypes between healthy human individuals. General study findings and limits: Shared clonotypes across all four donors exceeded non-shared ones in generation probability.

Clones were read by immunoSEQ multiplex PCR, and TCRdb kept only the in-frame ones, dropping some. The sample yields hundreds of thousands of clones, around three quarters seen once. CDR1 and CDR2 (germline): LNHDA, SQIVND (reference sequence). Losses at the gene ends were 3 bases for V and 0 bases for J; bases not matched to a gene: 6. The CDR3 contains 17 residues. All donors were Caucasian adults living in Nashville, Tennessee. Note on this clone: No antigen is known for it.

The source material was memory CD4+ T cells sorted from blood. Subset reported: CD45RA-negative fraction. This clonotype originated in a woman aged 30 to 39 in good health. The chain uses TRBV19 and TRBJ2-2; the match to TRBD2 covers 8 bases. CDR3 residues: CASSISGGPANTGELFF. The CDR3 DNA is TGTGCCAGTAGTATTTCGGGAGGGCCCGCGAACACCGGGGAGCTGTTTTTT.